Included here is one T cell receptor delta chain sequence, with context. TCRdb assigns this DNA the protein of a much larger clone, which departs from its translation at residue 4; this likely reflects a read error, and the protein shown comes from translating the DNA. Bulk repertoires came from Vgamma9/Vdelta2+ or Vdelta2-negative gammadelta T cells flow-sorted from PBMC. These data are taken from a study of γδ T cells in repeated Plasmodium falciparum infection. Germline loops: CDR1 TSESDYY, CDR2 QEAYKQQN. The CDR3 sequence is 17 residues long. TCRdb re-processed the multiplex PCR reads via CATT. The table has 53,000 or so delta-chain clones, more than 1.5% seen once.

The sample taken for sequencing was gamma-delta T cells from blood. The chain is built from TRAV38-2/DV8 and TRDJ1; 10 nucleotides match TRDD3. The J gene, not given by TCRdb, was assigned here from a germline match of the nucleotide sequence. The sequence was obtained from a pool of human donors (malaria-infected and uninfected, not separated). In DNA, the CDR3 is TGTGCTTATGGGAGCGCGGGACCGTACTGGGGGATGGACGAACTCATCTTT. Translated, it gives CAYGSAGPYWGMDELIF.